These 14 T cell receptor beta chains were all obtained from the same sample, sequenced in a study of long-term antiretroviral therapy in people with HIV. The immunoSEQ assay was v3.0, run at survey level. Method: immunoSEQ multiplex PCR; TCRdb's copy keeps in-frame clones and lacks some. The sample records tens of thousands of clones, 70% to 85% being singletons. Sequencing was performed on unsorted PBMCs, taken 3 years after starting antiretroviral therapy. These receptors came from a man between 45 and 60 years old with HIV.

The genes are TRBV4-1 and TRBJ1-1; TRBD1 matches 7 bases. In germline, CDR1 is MGHRA, CDR2 YSYEKL. The CDR3 is 14 residues long. After removal of 4 bases from V and 0 bases from J, the junction contained 2 bases not matched to a gene. CDR3 nucleotide sequence: TGCGCCAGCAGCCCGACAGGGTTGAACACTGAAGCTTTCTTT. Protein: CASSPTGLNTEAFF.

The sample holds a few counts of this clone. The chain has TRBV7-9 and TRBJ1-6; no reliable D call. Germline V gene sequence: CDR1 SEHNR, CDR2 FQNEAQ (reference sequence). The CDR3 runs to 16 residues. Trimming cost V 10 bases and J 1 base, with 17 bases left between them. CDR3 coding DNA: TGTGCCACACACGGAACAGACCAGTCCTATAATTCACCCCTCCACTTT. It translates to CATHGTDQSYNSPLHF.

This clone occurred a few times. This chain connects TRBV2 to TRBJ2-7; TRBD1 aligns across 7 bases. The CDR3 spans 14 residues. Germline V CDR1 and CDR2: SNHLY, FYNNEI. V was clipped by 5 bases and J by 5 bases; unmatched bases: 9. CDR3 nucleotide sequence: TGTGCCAGCAGTAAGACAGGGAAAGGCAACGAGCAGTACTTC. It translates to CASSKTGKGNEQYF.

This chain connects TRBV10-2 to TRBJ2-7, with D possibly matching TRBD1 (6 bases). Trimming removed 4 bases at V and 3 bases at J, with 10 bases between. The CDR3 consists of 13 residues. Germline loops: CDR1 WSHSY, CDR2 SAAADI. DNA for the CDR3: TGCGCCAGCAGTGCGGACAGTTTCTACGAGCAGTACTTC. It encodes CASSADSFYEQYF.

The DNA for the CDR3 is TGTGCCATCAGTGAGGTAGGGACAGGGGGCACTGAAGCTTTCTTT. Protein: CAISEVGTGGTEAFF. The rearrangement joins TRBV10-3 to TRBJ1-1, with 11 bases aligning to TRBD1. This CDR3 contains 15 residues. Germline CDR1 and CDR2: ENHRY and SYGVKD. V was clipped by 2 bases and J by 4 bases; unmatched bases: 3.

The rearrangement links TRBV28 to TRBJ2-5, with D maybe TRBD2 (5 bases). CDR1 is MDHEN and CDR2 is SYDVKM in the germline V gene. Trimming cost V 1 base and J 1 base, with 13 bases left between them. CDR3 length equals 16 residues. CDR3 loop: CASSLYPGSPQETQYF. In DNA, the CDR3 is TGTGCCAGCAGTTTATACCCGGGGTCTCCCCAAGAGACCCAGTACTTC.

This clone came up once. The genes are TRBV11-2 and TRBJ2-7; D not resolved. V was trimmed by 3 bases and J by 4 bases, leaving 19 bases between them. This CDR3 contains 16 residues. The germline CDR1 and CDR2 sequences are SGHAT and FQNNGV. The CDR3 DNA sequence: TGTGCCAGCAGCTTGGGCAGAGACCTTTACTTTTACGAGCAGTACTTC. Its translation is CASSLGRDLYFYEQYF.

This chain joins TRBV20-1 and TRBJ1-5; possible D gene TRBD1, 6 bases. There are 11 residues in the CDR3. CDR1 DFQATT and CDR2 SNEGSKA come from the germline V gene (reference sequence). Trimming took 7 bases from V and 4 from J, leaving 8 bases between them. CDR3 region: CSVGGNQPQHF. Here the CDR3 DNA reads TGCAGTGTAGGGGGGAATCAGCCCCAGCATTTT.

The chain links TRBV2 to TRBJ1-1; no definite D call. CDR1 is SNHLY, CDR2 FYNNEI, per germline. The CDR3 totals 11 residues. V lost 5 bases and J 5 bases, leaving 6 bases between the germline ends. CDR3 nucleotides: TGTGCCAGCAGTCCCCGGACTGAAGCTTTCTTT. Its protein product is CASSPRTEAFF.

The chain joins TRBV4-1 to TRBJ1-2; 7 bases are shared with TRBD1. The V gene's germline CDR1 is MGHRA and CDR2 YSYEKL. The V segment lost 7 bases and the J segment 8 bases; nucleotides outside the gene matches: 10. CDR3 length: 13 amino acids. Here the CDR3 reads CASKLRGVEGYTF. The CDR3 coding sequence is TGCGCCAGCAAACTCAGGGGGGTTGAGGGCTACACCTTC.

This sequence joins TRBV28 and TRBJ2-5; unclear D gene. Germline CDR1 and CDR2: MDHEN and SYDVKM. The CDR3 is 12 residues long. Trimming took off 5 bases at V and 4 bases at J, with 8 bases between the two ends. The CDR3: CASSRNTETQYF. The CDR3 DNA follows: TGTGCCAGCAGTCGTAACACAGAGACCCAGTACTTC.

The gene calls are TRBV6-6 and TRBJ1-1, with 7 nucleotides matching TRBD1. Looked up from germline, CDR1 is MNHNY and CDR2 is SVGAGI (reference sequence). The CDR3 has 14 residues. V lost 6 bases, J lost 7 bases, and 11 bases stayed unmatched. The CDR3 sequence: CASRIHTGDGEAFF. The DNA for the CDR3 is TGTGCCAGCAGAATCCATACAGGGGACGGTGAAGCTTTCTTT.

In this sample, this clone is medium-sized. An end of the junction does not agree with germline; a read error may underlie this. CDR3 DNA: TGTGCCAGCAGTTCAGTGGCACTAGCGGGAAATCCGCACTTC. Its protein is CASSSVALAGNPHF. The V gene is TRBV27, the J gene TRBJ2-7; TRBD2 matches at 10 bases. Germline V gene sequence: CDR1 MNHEY, CDR2 SMNVEV (reference sequence). This CDR3 comprises 14 residues.

V is TRBV6-1 and J is TRBJ1-2; 7 bases align to TRBD1. With V trimmed by 7 bases and J by 8 bases, 10 bases remained unmatched. This CDR3 region has 13 residues. In germline, CDR1 is MNHNS, CDR2 SASEGT. The CDR3 region is CASTAGGISGYTF. Here the CDR3 DNA reads TGTGCCAGCACAGCAGGGGGGATAAGCGGCTACACCTTC.